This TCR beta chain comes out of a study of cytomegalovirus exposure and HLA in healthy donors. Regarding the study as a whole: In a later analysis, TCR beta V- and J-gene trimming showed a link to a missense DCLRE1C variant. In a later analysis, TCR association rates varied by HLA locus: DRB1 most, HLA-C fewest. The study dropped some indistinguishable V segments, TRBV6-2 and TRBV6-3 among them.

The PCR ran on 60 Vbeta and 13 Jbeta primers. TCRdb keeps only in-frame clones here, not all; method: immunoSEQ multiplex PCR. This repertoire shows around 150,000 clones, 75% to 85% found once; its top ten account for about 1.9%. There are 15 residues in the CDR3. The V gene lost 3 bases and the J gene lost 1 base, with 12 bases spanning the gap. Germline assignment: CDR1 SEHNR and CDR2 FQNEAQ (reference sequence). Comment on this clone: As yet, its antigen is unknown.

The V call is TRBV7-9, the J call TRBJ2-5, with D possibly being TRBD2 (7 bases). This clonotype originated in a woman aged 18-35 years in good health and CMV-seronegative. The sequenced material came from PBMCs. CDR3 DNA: TGTGCCAGCAGCTTCGGGGGAGGGGGCCAAGAGACCCAGTACTTC. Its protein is CASSFGGGGQETQYF.